This T cell receptor (beta chain) stems from a study of blood T cell repertoires in COVID-19. On the study more broadly: Samples representing acute and convalescent COVID-19 were sourced from the United States, Italy and Spain. PBMCs, B-cell-depleted T cells, or T cells provided the cDNA or gDNA that made up the material.

Per the original methods: Using reference gene primer amplification, nucleated cell counts were estimated. Produced via immunoSEQ multiplex PCR; TCRdb's table is partial and in-frame only. V and J calls and clone size are those listed in that table; D and trimming were worked out from the DNA. The sample includes 120,000 or so clones, roughly 84% of them seen just once. Germline CDR1 reads SGHVS; CDR2 reads FQNEAQ. The CDR3 totals 12 residues. V gave up 4 bases and J gave up 8 bases, with 11 bases separating them. V and J are TRBV7-8 and TRBJ1-2; D is uncertain. Input material: peripheral blood. The sequence derives from an elderly woman with acute or convalescent COVID-19. The DNA of the CDR3 is TGTGCCAGCAGCTCCCACCTATACGGCTACACCTTC. It translates to CASSSHLYGYTF. Based on the CDR3 plus reference TRBV7-8 and TRBJ1-2, the full variable domain is GAGVSQSPRYKVAKRGQDVALRCDPISGHVSLFWYQQALGQGPEFLTYFQNEAQLDKSGLPSDRFFAERPEGSVSTLKIQRTQQEDSAVYLCASSSHLYGYTFGSGTRLTVV.